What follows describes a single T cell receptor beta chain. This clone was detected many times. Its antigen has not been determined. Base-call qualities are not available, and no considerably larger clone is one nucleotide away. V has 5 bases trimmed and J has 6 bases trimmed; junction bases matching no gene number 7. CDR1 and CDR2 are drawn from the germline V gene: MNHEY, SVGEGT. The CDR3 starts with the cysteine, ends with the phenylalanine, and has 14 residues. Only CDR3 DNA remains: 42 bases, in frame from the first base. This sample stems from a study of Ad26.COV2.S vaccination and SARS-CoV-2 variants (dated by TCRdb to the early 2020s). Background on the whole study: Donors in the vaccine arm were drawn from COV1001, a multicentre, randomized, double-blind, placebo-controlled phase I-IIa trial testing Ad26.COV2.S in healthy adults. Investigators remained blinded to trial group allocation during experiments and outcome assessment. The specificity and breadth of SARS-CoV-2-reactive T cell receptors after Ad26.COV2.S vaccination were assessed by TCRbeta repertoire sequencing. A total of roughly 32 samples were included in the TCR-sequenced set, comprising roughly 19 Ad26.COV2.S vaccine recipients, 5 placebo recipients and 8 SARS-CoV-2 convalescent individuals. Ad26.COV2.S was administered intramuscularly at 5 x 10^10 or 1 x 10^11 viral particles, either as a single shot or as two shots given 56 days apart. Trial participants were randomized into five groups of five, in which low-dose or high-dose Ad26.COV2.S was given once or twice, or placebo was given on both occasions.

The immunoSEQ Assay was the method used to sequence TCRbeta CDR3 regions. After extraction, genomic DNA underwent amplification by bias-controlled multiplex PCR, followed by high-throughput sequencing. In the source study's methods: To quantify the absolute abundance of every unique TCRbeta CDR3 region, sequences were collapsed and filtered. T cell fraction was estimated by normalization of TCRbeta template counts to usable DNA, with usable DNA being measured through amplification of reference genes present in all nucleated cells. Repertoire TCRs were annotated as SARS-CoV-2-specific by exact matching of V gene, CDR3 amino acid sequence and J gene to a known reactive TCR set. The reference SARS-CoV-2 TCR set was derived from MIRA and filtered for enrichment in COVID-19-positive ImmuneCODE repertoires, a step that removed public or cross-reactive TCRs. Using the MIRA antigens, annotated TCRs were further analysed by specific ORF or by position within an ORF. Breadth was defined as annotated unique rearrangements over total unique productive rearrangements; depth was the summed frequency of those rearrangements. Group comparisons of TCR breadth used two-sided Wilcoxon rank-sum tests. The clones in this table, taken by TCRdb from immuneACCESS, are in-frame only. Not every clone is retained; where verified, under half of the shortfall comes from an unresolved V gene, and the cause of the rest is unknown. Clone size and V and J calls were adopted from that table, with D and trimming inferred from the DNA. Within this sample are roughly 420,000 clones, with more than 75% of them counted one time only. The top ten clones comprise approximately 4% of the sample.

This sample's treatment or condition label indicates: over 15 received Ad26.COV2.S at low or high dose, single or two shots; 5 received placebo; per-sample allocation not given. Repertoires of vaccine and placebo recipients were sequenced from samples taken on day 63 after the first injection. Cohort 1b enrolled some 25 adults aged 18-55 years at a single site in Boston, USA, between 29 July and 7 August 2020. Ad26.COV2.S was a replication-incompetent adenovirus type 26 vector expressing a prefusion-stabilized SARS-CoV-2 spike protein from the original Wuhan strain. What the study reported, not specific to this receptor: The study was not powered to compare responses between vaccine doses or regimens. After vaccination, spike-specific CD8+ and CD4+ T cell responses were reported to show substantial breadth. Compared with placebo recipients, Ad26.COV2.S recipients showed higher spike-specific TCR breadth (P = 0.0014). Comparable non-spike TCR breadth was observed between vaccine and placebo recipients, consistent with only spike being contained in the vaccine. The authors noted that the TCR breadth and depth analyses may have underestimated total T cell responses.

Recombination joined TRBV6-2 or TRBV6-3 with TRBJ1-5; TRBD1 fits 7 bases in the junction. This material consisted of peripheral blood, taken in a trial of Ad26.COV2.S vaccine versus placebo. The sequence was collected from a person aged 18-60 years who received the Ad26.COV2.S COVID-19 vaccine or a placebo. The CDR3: CASSPEGASQPQHF. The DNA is TGTGCCAGCAGTCCAGAGGGGGCAAGTCAGCCCCAGCATTTT.